This T cell receptor (beta chain) came from a study of post-analysis software for immune sequencing data. The overall study: Relapsing-remitting, secondary progressive and progressive-relapsing forms made up the multiple sclerosis disease courses. Study-level results: Roughly five TRBV segments were significantly more frequent in patients than in controls. TRBV5-6, TRBV5-1 and TRBV20-1 were among these segments. F-measure co-clustering was strong for batch-matched samples. Significantly decreased normalized Chao1 diversity was recorded for multiple sclerosis patients relative to controls.

This clonotype was observed a single time. Its antigen is unknown. Unique molecular identifiers were built into the TCR beta cDNA libraries. T cells, 1 to 10 million of them, yielded a few hundred thousand cDNA molecules. TCRdb used MiXCR to reprocess the PCR reads, holding one entry per CDR3 protein. Here the sample spans around 710,000 distinct CDR3 sequences, around 46% being singletons. Looked up from germline, CDR1 is SGHTA and CDR2 is FQGNSA. The CDR3 has 14 amino acids. V dropped 1 base and J dropped 4 bases, with 10 bases sitting between them. The chain links TRBV7-2 to TRBJ1-2, with D uncertain. This clonotype was sampled from a girl aged 5-17 years with multiple sclerosis. The sample taken for sequencing was blood. The CDR3 DNA follows: TGTGCCAGCAGCTTAGGGGTTAGCGCCTATGGCTACACCTTC. Protein sequence: CASSLGVSAYGYTF.